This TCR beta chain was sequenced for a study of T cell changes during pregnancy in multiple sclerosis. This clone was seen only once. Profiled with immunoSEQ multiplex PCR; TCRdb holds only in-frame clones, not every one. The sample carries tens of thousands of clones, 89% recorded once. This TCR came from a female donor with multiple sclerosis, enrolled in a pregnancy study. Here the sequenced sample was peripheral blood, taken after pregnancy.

CDR3 bases: TGTGCCTGGACCCGGGGGGCTGGAAACACCATATATTTT. Residues: CAWTRGAGNTIYF. The rearrangement joins TRBV30 to TRBJ1-3, with D maybe TRBD1 (5 bases). The germline gives CDR1 GTSNPN, CDR2 SVGIG (reference sequence). Trimming removed 4 bases from V and 2 bases from J, with 9 bases in between. The CDR3 is 13 amino acids.